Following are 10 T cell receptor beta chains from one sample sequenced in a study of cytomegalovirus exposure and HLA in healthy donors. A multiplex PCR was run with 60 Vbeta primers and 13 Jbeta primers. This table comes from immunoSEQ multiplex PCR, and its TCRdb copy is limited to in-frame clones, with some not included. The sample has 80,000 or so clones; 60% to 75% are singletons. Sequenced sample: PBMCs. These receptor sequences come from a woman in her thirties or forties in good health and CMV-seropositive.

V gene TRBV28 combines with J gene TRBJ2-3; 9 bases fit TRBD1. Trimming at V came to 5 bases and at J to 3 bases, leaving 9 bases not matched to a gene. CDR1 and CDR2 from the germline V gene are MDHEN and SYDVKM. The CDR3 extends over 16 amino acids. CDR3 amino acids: CASSPLWTGATDTQYF. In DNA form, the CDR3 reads TGTGCCAGCAGTCCACTTTGGACAGGGGCGACAGATACGCAGTATTTT.

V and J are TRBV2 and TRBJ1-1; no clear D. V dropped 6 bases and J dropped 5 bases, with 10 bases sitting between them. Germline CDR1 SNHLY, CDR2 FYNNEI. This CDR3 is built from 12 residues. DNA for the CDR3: TGTGCCAGCAGCAACGGGGATACTGAAGCTTTCTTT. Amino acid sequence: CASSNGDTEAFF. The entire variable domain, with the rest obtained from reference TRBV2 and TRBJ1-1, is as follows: EPEVTQTPSHQVTQMGQEVILRCVPISNHLYFYWYRQILGQKVEFLVSFYNNEISEKSEIFDDQFSVERPDGSNFTLKIRSTKLEDSAMYFCASSNGDTEAFFGQGTRLTVV.

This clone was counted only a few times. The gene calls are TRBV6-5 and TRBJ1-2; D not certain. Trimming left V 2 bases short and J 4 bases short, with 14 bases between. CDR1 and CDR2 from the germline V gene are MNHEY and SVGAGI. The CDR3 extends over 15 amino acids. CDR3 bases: TGTGCCAGCAGTTACGACCGACTGAAGACCTATGGCTACACCTTC. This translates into CASSYDRLKTYGYTF.

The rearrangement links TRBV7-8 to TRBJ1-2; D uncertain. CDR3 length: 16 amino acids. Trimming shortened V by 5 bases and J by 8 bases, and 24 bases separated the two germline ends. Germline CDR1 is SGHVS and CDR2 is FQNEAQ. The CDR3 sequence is CASSPRLPKRAGGYTF. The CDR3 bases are TGTGCCAGCAGCCCAAGACTCCCGAAGAGGGCGGGGGGCTACACCTTC.

The chain's CDR3 is CASSIQQGANSPLHF. The CDR3 DNA is TGTGCCAGTAGTATACAGCAGGGGGCGAATTCACCCCTCCACTTT. The gene calls are TRBV19 and TRBJ1-6; 8 bases line up with TRBD1. The CDR3 covers 15 residues. The trim removed 2 bases at V and 7 bases at J, leaving 4 bases unmatched. From germline, CDR1 is LNHDA and CDR2 SQIVND (reference sequence).

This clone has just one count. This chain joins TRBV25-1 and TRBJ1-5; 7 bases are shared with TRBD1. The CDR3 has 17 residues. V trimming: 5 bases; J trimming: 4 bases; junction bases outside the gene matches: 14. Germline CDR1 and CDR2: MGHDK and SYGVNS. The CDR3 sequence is CASSHRDSQRVNQPQHF. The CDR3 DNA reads TGTGCCAGCAGTCATCGGGACAGTCAGAGGGTTAATCAGCCCCAGCATTTT.

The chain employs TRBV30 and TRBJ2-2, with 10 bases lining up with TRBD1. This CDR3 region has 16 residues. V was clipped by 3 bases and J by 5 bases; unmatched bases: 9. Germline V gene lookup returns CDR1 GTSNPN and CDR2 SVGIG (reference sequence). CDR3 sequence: CAWRRRDRGYTGELFF. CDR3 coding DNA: TGTGCCTGGAGACGCCGGGACAGGGGTTATACCGGGGAGCTGTTTTTT.

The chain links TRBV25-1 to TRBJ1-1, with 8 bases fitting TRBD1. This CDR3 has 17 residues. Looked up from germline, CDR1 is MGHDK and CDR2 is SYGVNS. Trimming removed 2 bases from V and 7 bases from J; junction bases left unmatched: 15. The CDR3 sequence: CASSEIPGTGAKVEAFF. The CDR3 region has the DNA TGTGCCAGCAGTGAAATCCCCGGGACAGGCGCTAAGGTTGAAGCTTTCTTT.

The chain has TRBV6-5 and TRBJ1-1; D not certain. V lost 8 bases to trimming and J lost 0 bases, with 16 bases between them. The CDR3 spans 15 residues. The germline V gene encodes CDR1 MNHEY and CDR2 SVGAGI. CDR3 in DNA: TGTGCCAGCCTAAAACCGAGAAATCTGAACACTGAAGCTTTCTTT. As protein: CASLKPRNLNTEAFF.

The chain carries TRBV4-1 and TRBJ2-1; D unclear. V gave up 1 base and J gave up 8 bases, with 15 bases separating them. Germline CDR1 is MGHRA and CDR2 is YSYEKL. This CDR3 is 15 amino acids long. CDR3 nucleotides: TGCGCCAGCAGCCAAGGGATACAGTCTTGGGATGAGCAGTTCTTC. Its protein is CASSQGIQSWDEQFF.